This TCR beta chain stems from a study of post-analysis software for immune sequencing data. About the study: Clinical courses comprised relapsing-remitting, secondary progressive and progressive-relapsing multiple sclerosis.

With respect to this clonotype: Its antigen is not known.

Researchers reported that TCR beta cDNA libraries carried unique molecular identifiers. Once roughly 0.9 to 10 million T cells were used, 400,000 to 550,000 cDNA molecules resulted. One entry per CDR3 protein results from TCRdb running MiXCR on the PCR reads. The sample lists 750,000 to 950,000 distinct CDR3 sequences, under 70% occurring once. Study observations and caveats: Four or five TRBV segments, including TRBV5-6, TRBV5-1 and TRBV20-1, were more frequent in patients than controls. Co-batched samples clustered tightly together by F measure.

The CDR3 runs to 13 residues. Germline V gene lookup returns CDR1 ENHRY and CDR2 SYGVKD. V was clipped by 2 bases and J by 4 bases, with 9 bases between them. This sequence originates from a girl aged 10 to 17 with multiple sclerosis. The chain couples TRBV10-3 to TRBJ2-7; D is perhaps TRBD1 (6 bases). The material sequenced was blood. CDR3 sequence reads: CAISERTAYEQYF. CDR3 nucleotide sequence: TGTGCCATCAGTGAGCGGACAGCATACGAGCAGTACTTC.